Sequencing of this T cell receptor (beta chain) was carried out in a study of T cell repertoires in cytomegalovirus infection. CDR1 and CDR2 from the germline V gene are MDHEN and SYDVKM. The CDR3 contains 13 residues. The V and J ends lost 8 bases and 7 bases, in that order; junction bases with no gene match: 6. One entry per CDR3 protein, called by TCRdb with MiXCR from the reads. This sample has some 270,000 distinct CDR3 sequences; approximately 22% occur once, and the top ten carry about 20%. As to this clonotype: The antigen remains undetermined.

The receptor comes from a human donor in good health (CMV status not recorded). Some clones in this sample may be carry-over from other donors' samples. The sequences come from cultured PBMCs, collected from culture after CMV antigen stimulation. The chain employs TRBV28 and TRBJ2-1; 9 nucleotides match TRBD2. CDR3 sequence: CASRGLAPNEQFF. CDR3 nucleotide sequence: TGTGCCAGCCGGGGACTAGCACCAAATGAGCAGTTCTTC. Variable domain in full (rest from reference TRBV28 and TRBJ2-1): DVKVTQSSRYLVKRTGEKVFLECVQDMDHENMFWYRQDPGLGLRLIYFSYDVKMKEKGDIPEGYSVSREKKERFSLILESASTNQTSMYLCASRGLAPNEQFFGPGTRLTVL.